Listed below are T cell receptor beta chains from one sample, sequenced in a study of CD8 T cells in ankylosing spondylitis. TCRdb itself ran the 5' RACE reads through MiXCR, one entry per CDR3 protein. Altogether about 100,000 distinct CDR3 sequences are present, nearly 25% being singletons, with the ten largest covering roughly an eighth. Sequencing input: synovial fluid, either unsorted or a sorted T cell fraction (not recorded which). Every receptor here comes from a male donor with ankylosing spondylitis. CDR3s include the opening cysteine and the closing phenylalanine or tryptophan. The D gene is left open where the match is weak. Size is stated for part of the rows, as once, few or many counts, or as a class when the clone is expanded.

clone_size j_call d_call v_call cdr3_aa cdr3_nt
few TRBJ2-3 TRBD2 TRBV5-1 CASSLWPSGSSDTQYF TGCGCCAGCAGCTTGTGGCCTAGCGGGAGTTCAGATACGCAGTATTTT
. TRBJ2-3 . TRBV7-6 CASSHDRTDTQYF TGTGCCAGCAGCCACGACAGGACAGATACGCAGTATTTT
. TRBJ2-1 . TRBV19 CASSGTVSLQFF TGTGCCAGTAGCGGGACGGTTTCTTTACAGTTCTTC
many TRBJ1-5 . TRBV12-3/TRBV12-4 CASSLGYNQPQHF TGTGCCAGCAGCCTCGGATACAATCAGCCCCAGCATTTT
. TRBJ2-1 . TRBV3-1 CASANPGEASSYNEQFF TGTGCCAGCGCAAACCCGGGGGAGGCTAGCTCCTACAATGAGCAGTTCTTC
few TRBJ2-3 TRBD2 TRBV18 CASSPTSGRGGGRRDTQYF TGTGCCAGCTCACCGACTAGCGGGAGAGGTGGCGGTCGGCGGGATACGCAGTATTTT
once TRBJ2-5 TRBD1 TRBV15 CATSRAQGAETQYF TGTGCCACCAGCAGAGCCCAGGGGGCAGAGACCCAGTACTTC
few TRBJ2-5 . TRBV7-9 CASSPGVMVQETQYF TGTGCCAGCAGCCCAGGGGTGATGGTACAAGAGACCCAGTACTTC
. TRBJ2-2 . TRBV5-4 CASSLRDGELFF TGTGCCAGCAGCCTGCGGGACGGGGAGCTGTTTTTT
many TRBJ2-7 TRBD2 TRBV20-1 CSAKRTSYEQYF TGCAGTGCCAAGAGGACTAGCTACGAGCAGTACTTC
. TRBJ1-2 . TRBV20-1 CSASHTLDLRGGYTF TGCAGTGCTTCCCATACCCTAGACCTTCGAGGTGGCTACACCTTC
. TRBJ1-2 . TRBV7-6 CASSFAGAIGYTF TGTGCCAGCAGCTTCGCGGGAGCTATTGGCTACACCTTC
few TRBJ1-6 TRBD1 TRBV4-2 CASSPRDRNNSPLHF TGTGCCAGCAGCCCCCGGGACAGGAATAATTCACCCCTCCACTTT
many TRBJ2-2 . TRBV12-3/TRBV12-4 CASVRQPNTGELFF TGTGCCAGCGTGAGACAGCCCAACACCGGGGAGCTGTTTTTT
few TRBJ2-3 TRBD2 TRBV15 CATSSRLASSTDTQYF TGTGCCACCAGCAGCCGACTAGCGTCTAGCACAGATACGCAGTATTTT
few TRBJ2-5 . TRBV30 CAWSFDLKETQYF TGTGCCTGGAGCTTCGATCTAAAAGAGACCCAGTACTTC